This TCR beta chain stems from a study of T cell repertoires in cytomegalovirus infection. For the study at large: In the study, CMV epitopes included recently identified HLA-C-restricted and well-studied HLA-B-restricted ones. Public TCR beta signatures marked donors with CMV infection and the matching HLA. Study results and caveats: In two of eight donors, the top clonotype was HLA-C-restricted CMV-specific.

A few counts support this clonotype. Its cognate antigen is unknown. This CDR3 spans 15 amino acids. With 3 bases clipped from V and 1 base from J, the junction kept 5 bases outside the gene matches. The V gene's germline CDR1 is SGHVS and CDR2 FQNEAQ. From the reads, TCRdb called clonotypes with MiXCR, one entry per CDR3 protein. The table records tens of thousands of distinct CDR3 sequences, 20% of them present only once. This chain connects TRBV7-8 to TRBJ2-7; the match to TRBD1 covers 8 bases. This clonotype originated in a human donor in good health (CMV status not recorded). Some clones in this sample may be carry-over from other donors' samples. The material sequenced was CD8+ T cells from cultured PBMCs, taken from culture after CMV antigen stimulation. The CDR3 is CASSFRQGISYEQYF. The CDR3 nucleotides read TGTGCCAGCAGCTTTAGACAGGGGATATCCTACGAGCAGTACTTC. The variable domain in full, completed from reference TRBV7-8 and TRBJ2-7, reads GAGVSQSPRYKVAKRGQDVALRCDPISGHVSLFWYQQALGQGPEFLTYFQNEAQLDKSGLPSDRFFAERPEGSVSTLKIQRTQQEDSAVYLCASSFRQGISYEQYFGPGTRLTVT.